The rows below give T cell receptor beta chains drawn from one sample of a study of shared clonotypes between healthy human individuals. Generated by immunoSEQ multiplex PCR, the TCRdb table keeps only in-frame clones and is missing some. The repertoire holds more than 2 million clones, with 90% to 95% as singletons. Specimen: naive CD4+ T cells sorted from blood. The receptors derive from a man younger than 35 in good health. CDR3s include the opening cysteine and the closing phenylalanine or tryptophan. The order of the fields is CDR3 protein, CDR3 DNA, J gene, V gene, D gene, clone size. The D gene is left open where the match is weak. Only part of the rows carry a size: once, few, many, or a class if the clone is expanded.

CASSWSSVAYEQYF,TGCGCCAGCAGCTGGTCCTCGGTCGCCTACGAGCAGTACTTC,TRBJ2-7,TRBV10-2,-,-
CASSLTGQGSGNTIYF,TGCGCCAGCAGCCTGACGGGACAGGGATCGGGAAACACCATATATTTT,TRBJ1-3,TRBV5-1,TRBD1,once
CAITMGANTEAFF,TGTGCCATCACAATGGGGGCGAACACTGAAGCTTTCTTT,TRBJ1-1,TRBV10-3,-,once
CASSQVGGSTEAFF,TGTGCCAGCAGCCAAGTCGGCGGGAGCACTGAAGCTTTCTTT,TRBJ1-1,TRBV14,-,-
CASSFRTGRNTEAFF,TGCGCCAGCAGCTTTCGGACAGGCAGGAACACTGAAGCTTTCTTT,TRBJ1-1,TRBV5-1,TRBD1,once
CASSLVGASETQYF,TGTGCCAGCAGCTTAGTAGGGGCTAGCGAGACCCAGTACTTC,TRBJ2-5,TRBV7-9,-,-
CASSEGRMYTGELFF,TGTGCCAGTAGTGAGGGCAGAATGTACACCGGGGAGCTGTTTTTT,TRBJ2-2,TRBV19,-,-
CASSSRTANTEAFF,TGTGCCAGCAGCTCACGGACAGCAAACACTGAAGCTTTCTTT,TRBJ1-1,TRBV7-2,-,-
CATSRVLLKENYGYTF,TGTGCCACCAGCAGAGTTTTATTGAAGGAGAACTATGGCTACACCTTC,TRBJ1-2,TRBV15,-,few
CAILGGGHGYTF,TGTGCCATCCTGGGAGGAGGGCATGGCTACACCTTC,TRBJ1-2,TRBV10-3,-,-
CASSFRAGTNTEAFF,TGTGCCAGCAGTTTCCGAGCGGGGACGAACACTGAAGCTTTCTTT,TRBJ1-1,TRBV27,-,-
CAISESLGNEQFF,TGTGCCATCAGTGAGTCGCTGGGCAATGAGCAGTTCTTC,TRBJ2-1,TRBV10-3,-,-
CASSLEALRGQPQHF,TGTGCCAGCAGCTTAGAGGCGCTAAGGGGCCAGCCCCAGCATTTT,TRBJ1-5,TRBV7-2,-,few
CASSLFRQTDTQYF,TGTGCCAGCAGCTTATTTAGGCAGACAGATACGCAGTATTTT,TRBJ2-3,TRBV7-9,-,-
CASSLRQGDEKLFF,TGTGCCAGCAGTTTACGACAGGGGGATGAAAAACTGTTTTTT,TRBJ1-4,TRBV28,TRBD1,-
CAISESADTQYF,TGTGCCATCAGTGAATCGGCAGATACGCAGTATTTT,TRBJ2-3,TRBV10-3,-,-
CASSRRYQETQYF,TGTGCCAGCAGCCGAAGGTACCAAGAGACCCAGTACTTC,TRBJ2-5,TRBV7-2,-,-
CASSYMVGNSPLHF,TGTGCCAGCAGTTACATGGTAGGGAATTCACCCCTCCACTTT,TRBJ1-6,TRBV6-5,-,-
CASSVLGGDTEAFF,TGTGCCAGCAGCGTTTTGGGAGGGGACACTGAAGCTTTCTTT,TRBJ1-1,TRBV9,-,-
CASSLLGQGISYEQYF,TGTGCCAGCAGCTTGCTGGGACAGGGGATCTCCTACGAGCAGTACTTC,TRBJ2-7,TRBV5-5,TRBD1,-
CASSSGASSYNSPLHF,TGTGCCAGCAGTTCAGGGGCCAGCTCCTATAATTCACCCCTCCACTTT,TRBJ1-6,TRBV6-5,-,-
CAISESGGQGAQPQHF,TGTGCCATCAGTGAGTCGGGGGGACAGGGGGCCCAGCCCCAGCATTTT,TRBJ1-5,TRBV10-3,TRBD1,-
CASSKTSGSYSYNEQFF,TGTGCCAGTAGTAAAACTAGCGGGAGTTATTCCTACAATGAGCAGTTCTTC,TRBJ2-1,TRBV19,TRBD2,-
CASSPGQRGYTF,TGTGCCAGCAGTCCGGGACAGAGAGGCTACACCTTC,TRBJ1-2,TRBV28,TRBD1,-
CASSQGGISSYNSPLHF,TGTGCCAGCAGCCAAGGGGGGATCAGCTCCTATAATTCACCCCTCCACTTT,TRBJ1-6,TRBV7-9,-,-
CASSLRDRQETQYF,TGCGCCAGCAGCTTAAGGGACAGGCAAGAGACCCAGTACTTC,TRBJ2-5,TRBV5-1,TRBD1,once
CASSPRTTNEKLFF,TGTGCCAGCTCACCAAGAACAACTAATGAAAAACTGTTTTTT,TRBJ1-4,TRBV18,-,once
CASSPVNSPGELFF,TGTGCCAGCAGCCCCGTTAATAGTCCCGGGGAGCTGTTTTTT,TRBJ2-2,TRBV7-2,-,-
CASSQEEPGQGNTIYF,TGTGCCAGCAGCCAAGAGGAACCGGGACAGGGAAACACCATATATTTT,TRBJ1-3,TRBV4-2,TRBD1,once
CASSGRGGTEAFF,TGTGCCAGCAGTGGGAGGGGTGGTACTGAAGCTTTCTTT,TRBJ1-1,TRBV6-5,-,-
CASSLAGGRGNEQFF,TGTGCCAGCAGCTTAGCCGGGGGAAGAGGCAATGAGCAGTTCTTC,TRBJ2-1,TRBV7-9,-,-
CASSRTGAFRNTEAFF,TGTGCCAGCAGTCGGACAGGGGCCTTTCGGAACACTGAAGCTTTCTTT,TRBJ1-1,TRBV6-4,TRBD1,-
CASSVAWTEGEQFF,TGTGCCAGCAGCGTAGCTTGGACGGAGGGGGAGCAGTTCTTC,TRBJ2-1,TRBV9,-,once
CASSWTGSGEQYF,TGTGCCAGCAGCTGGACAGGGAGTGGCGAGCAGTACTTC,TRBJ2-7,TRBV7-9,TRBD1,-
CASSLSGRYEQYF,TGTGCCAGCAGTTTATCGGGAAGATACGAGCAGTACTTC,TRBJ2-7,TRBV27,-,-
CASSPVPGEIEAFF,TGTGCCAGCTCACCCGTTCCAGGGGAAATTGAAGCTTTCTTT,TRBJ1-1,TRBV18,-,-
CASSFKGSRIATNEKLFF,TGTGCCAGCAGTTTTAAGGGGAGTAGGATTGCAACTAATGAAAAACTGTTTTTT,TRBJ1-4,TRBV27,-,once
CAISDWEETQYF,TGTGCCATCAGTGATTGGGAAGAGACCCAGTACTTC,TRBJ2-5,TRBV10-3,-,-
CASHSSGRERYNEQFF,TGTGCCAGTCACTCAAGCGGGAGGGAACGGTACAATGAGCAGTTCTTC,TRBJ2-1,TRBV5-4,TRBD2,once
CAISYDRNEAFF,TGTGCCATCAGTTACGACCGGAATGAAGCTTTCTTT,TRBJ1-1,TRBV10-3,-,once
CASSLRTGGAYEQYF,TGTGCCAGCAGTCTTCGGACAGGGGGCGCGTACGAGCAGTACTTC,TRBJ2-7,TRBV7-2,TRBD1,-
CASSETGGFYHEQYF,TGTGCCAGCAGTGAAACAGGGGGATTTTACCACGAGCAGTACTTC,TRBJ2-7,TRBV6-1,TRBD1,once
CASSLTSGTYEQYF,TGCGCCAGCTCATTGACTAGCGGGACCTACGAGCAGTACTTC,TRBJ2-7,TRBV5-1,TRBD2,-
CASSTLSSEAFF,TGTGCCAGCAGTACCCTAAGCAGCGAAGCTTTCTTT,TRBJ1-1,TRBV2,-,-
CAWSPRTSGRTPYEQYF,TGTGCCTGGAGTCCCCGGACTAGCGGGAGGACACCCTACGAGCAGTACTTC,TRBJ2-7,TRBV30,TRBD2,few
CASSDRTSGTYNEQFF,TGTGCCAGCAGCGACCGGACTAGCGGGACCTACAATGAGCAGTTCTTC,TRBJ2-1,TRBV7-2,TRBD2,-
CASSGQGGTEAFF,TGTGCCAGCAGCGGACAGGGCGGAACTGAAGCTTTCTTT,TRBJ1-1,TRBV2,TRBD1,-
CASSRAQGSHGYTF,TGTGCCAGCAGCCGGGCCCAGGGATCGCATGGCTACACCTTC,TRBJ1-2,TRBV11-1,-,-